The next 5 T cell receptor beta chains were all read from a single sample in a study of blood T cell repertoires in COVID-19. Assay: immunoSEQ multiplex PCR; the TCRdb copy retains only in-frame clones and omits some. This table holds about 80,000 clones, more than 80% found once. Sequences were obtained from peripheral blood. The receptors originated from a human donor in a cohort sampled during active COVID-19.

The chain couples TRBV18 to TRBJ1-1; the D is unclear. This CDR3 is built from 15 residues. Germline V lookup: CDR1 KGHSH, CDR2 LQKENI. The V and J ends lost 3 bases and 2 bases respectively, with 13 bases between them. The CDR3 protein is CASSPNEGLNTEAFF. CDR3 nucleotide sequence: TGTGCCAGCTCACCGAACGAGGGTCTCAACACTGAAGCTTTCTTT.

The genes are TRBV28 and TRBJ1-5; a weak D match, TRBD1 (5 bases). Germline values: CDR1 MDHEN, CDR2 SYDVKM. Trimming shortened V by 11 bases and J by 5 bases, and 19 bases separated the two germline ends. CDR3 length: 14 amino acids. This chain's CDR3 is CAARGGVKDQPQHF. CDR3 DNA sequence: TGTGCCGCACGGGGAGGGGTTAAGGATCAGCCCCAGCATTTT.

The chain joins TRBV15 to TRBJ2-1, with 9 positions matching TRBD1. V shed 2 bases and J 6 bases; nucleotides not matched to a gene: 2. This CDR3 comprises 14 residues. The V gene's germline CDR1 is LNHNV and CDR2 YYDKDF (reference sequence). CDR3 bases: TGTGCCACCAGCAGACAGACAGGGGGCAATGAGCAGTTCTTC. Its protein is CATSRQTGGNEQFF.

The chain recombines TRBV10-1 with TRBJ1-1; 9 positions match TRBD1. The CDR3 runs to 13 residues. Losses at the gene ends were 6 bases for V and 4 bases for J; bases not matched to a gene: 3. CDR1 is WNHNN, CDR2 SYGVQD, per germline (reference sequence). CDR3 residues: CASRKDRGTEAFF. The CDR3 DNA reads TGCGCCAGCAGGAAGGACAGGGGCACTGAAGCTTTCTTT.

The chain joins TRBV27 to TRBJ1-5; TRBD1 matches 7 bases. The length of the CDR3 is 16 residues. Trimming took 6 bases from V and 4 from J; bases not matched to a gene: 12. In germline, CDR1 is MNHEY, CDR2 SMNVEV (reference sequence). Here the CDR3 reads CASRKTDRLGNQPQHF. In DNA, the CDR3 is TGTGCCAGCAGAAAGACGGACAGGTTAGGAAATCAGCCCCAGCATTTT.